The rows below give T cell receptor beta chains drawn from one sample of a study of beta chain features in type 1 diabetes. The method was immunoSEQ multiplex PCR; TCRdb's version includes in-frame clones alone and lacks a portion of them. The table shows around 160,000 clones, with around 8.4% occurring only once. Sequenced material: central memory CD4+ T cells from blood. These receptors came from a woman between 18 and 29 years old with type 1 diabetes. The CDR3 runs from the conserved cysteine through the conserved F or W. The size entry is marked missing in some rows and otherwise reads once, few, many or a size class.

few,TRBV7-2,TRBJ2-5,CASSSFSGGGQETQYF
few,TRBV5-1,TRBJ1-1,CASSADIMNTEAFF
.,TRBV5-1,TRBJ2-1,CASSLAHRTSGRNEQFF
.,TRBV5-4,TRBJ1-4,CASSSPGSTNEKLFF
few,TRBV19,TRBJ2-1,CASSIGRGRRSYNEQFF
.,TRBV4-2,TRBJ2-7,CASSQGGVYEQYF
.,TRBV19,TRBJ2-5,CASSMGLQETQYF
few,TRBV29-1,TRBJ2-7,CSVVFRQGLNEQYF
many,TRBV5-6,TRBJ1-6,CASGLWAPERNSPLHF
.,TRBV6-6,TRBJ2-7,CASSATGTAVF
few,TRBV27,TRBJ1-1,CASSLNSMNTEAFF
few,TRBV4-3,TRBJ2-7,CASSQGPGQSSYEQYF
few,TRBV2,TRBJ2-7,CASSPPASGSYEQYF
few,TRBV4-2,TRBJ2-7,CASSLASFEQYF
.,TRBV12-5,TRBJ2-5,CASGTPRDGETQYF
.,TRBV28,TRBJ1-4,CASSSRDGSNEKLFF
many,TRBV5-4,TRBJ2-3,CASLAGPDTDTQYF
many,TRBV5-1,TRBJ2-1,CASSLSGGANEQFF
.,TRBV27,TRBJ2-3,CASSYKRGGSDTQYF
.,TRBV29-1,TRBJ2-7,CSVSGTGLLEQYF
few,TRBV30,TRBJ1-4,CAWSLGQGNEKLFF
.,TRBV30,TRBJ1-5,CAWSMGGQPQHF
.,TRBV4-2,TRBJ2-7,CASSPSSSGVEGYEQYF
few,TRBV2,TRBJ1-1,CASIRGARGTVEAFF
few,TRBV7-2,TRBJ2-1,CASSGGLGYNNEQFF
few,TRBV18,TRBJ2-1,CASSYTGTGSYNEQFF
few,TRBV6-1,TRBJ1-5,CASSPQDNSNQPQHF
.,TRBV19,TRBJ2-3,CASGQGAADTQYF
few,TRBV9,TRBJ2-7,CASSVVSGPTYEQYF
.,TRBV14,TRBJ2-1,CASSQPAGTYNEQFF
.,TRBV7-8,TRBJ2-7,CASSPRTGKNYEQYF
few,TRBV4-3,TRBJ2-1,CASSQDPNLSEQFF
.,TRBV4-1,TRBJ2-5,CASSPSQGGFGETQYF
.,TRBV18,TRBJ2-3,CASSPPTLADTQYF
few,TRBV7-3,TRBJ2-2,CASSLTTGIHGELFF
few,TRBV21-1,TRBJ1-2,CASSKGISRFHGYTF
.,TRBV19,TRBJ1-4,CASTLRQGRAEKLFF
few,TRBV9,TRBJ2-3,CASSVHGLAGGFTDTQYF
.,TRBV11-2,TRBJ2-1,CASSLRRLAGGLNEQFF
.,TRBV5-1,TRBJ2-5,CASSFGSGGQETQYF
.,TRBV27,TRBJ2-5,CASSPREAGVSRRKAGQYF
.,TRBV5-1,TRBJ2-3,CASSLGTRADTQYF
.,TRBV7-9,TRBJ1-2,CASSLAEQDGDYGYTF
.,TRBV25-1,TRBJ2-1,CASSARGSHNEQFF
.,TRBV10-2,TRBJ1-1,CASSGGTGGFTEAFF
few,TRBV11-3,TRBJ2-3,CASTPGVSHTADTQYF
.,TRBV28,TRBJ2-1,CASRTATYNEQFF
.,TRBV7-3,TRBJ1-1,CASSLGGSTEAFF
.,TRBV4-3,TRBJ2-7,CASSQDLSLAGRFYEQYF
few,TRBV28,TRBJ1-5,CASSSPHQGQPQHF
.,TRBV6-1,TRBJ2-7,CASSESFSTSSYEQYF
many,TRBV4-3,TRBJ2-7,CASSPGLAEYEQYF
few,TRBV6-6,TRBJ1-6,CASRLDRDGSPLHF
.,TRBV11-1,TRBJ2-7,CASSPPGTGVGYEQYF